The 16 T cell receptor beta chains below were found in one sample sequenced in a study of OX40 agonist ivuxolimab in advanced cancers. The data were produced by immunoSEQ multiplex PCR, yet TCRdb's version contains in-frame clones alone and is incomplete. The table records roughly 61,000 clones, 87% of them present only once. The sequencing used CD4+ or CD8+ T cells sorted from blood, collected in a trial of the OX40 agonist ivuxolimab. All receptors come from an adult with an advanced solid tumor such as melanoma, head and neck, liver or kidney cancer.

The CDR3 DNA is TGTGCCAGCAGCTTAGTGGGGAACACTGAAGCTTTCTTT. It specifies CASSLVGNTEAFF. The chain carries TRBV7-3 and TRBJ1-1; D gene uncertain. From germline, CDR1 is SGHTA and CDR2 FQGTGA. The CDR3 is 13 amino acids. The V and J ends lost 2 bases and 1 base respectively, with 5 bases between them. Filled out from reference TRBV7-3 and TRBJ1-1, the complete variable domain reads GAGVSQTPSNKVTEKGKYVELRCDPISGHTALYWYRQSLGQGPEFLIYFQGTGAADDSGLPNDRFFAVRPEGSVSTLKIQRTERGDSAVYLCASSLVGNTEAFFGQGTRLTVV.

The V gene is TRBV5-1, the J gene TRBJ2-7; D is possibly TRBD1 (6 bases). The germline gives CDR1 SGHRS, CDR2 YFSETQ. There are 14 residues in the CDR3. Trimming took 3 bases from V and 4 from J, leaving 14 bases between them. CDR3 region: CASSSETGHYEQYF. In nucleotides, the CDR3 is TGCGCCAGCAGCTCCGAGACAGGTCATTACGAGCAGTACTTC.

This clone was observed once. The V call is TRBV5-1, the J call TRBJ2-5; a weak D match, TRBD1 (8 bases). Trimming took off 4 bases at V and 3 bases at J, with 13 bases between the two ends. The CDR3 is 14 amino acids. Germline CDR1 is SGHRS and CDR2 is YFSETQ. The CDR3, as DNA: TGCGCCAGCAGCAGCGGGACAGGTAAAGAGACCCAGTACTTC. Translating gives CASSSGTGKETQYF.

The chain combines TRBV19 with TRBJ2-5; D may be TRBD2 (6 bases). V was pared by 3 bases and J by 1 base, with 9 bases between. This CDR3 is 14 amino acids long. Germline values: CDR1 LNHDA, CDR2 SQIVND (reference sequence). The CDR3, as DNA: TGTGCCAGTAGTATCGGCGGGGTCCAAGAGACCCAGTACTTC. It translates to CASSIGGVQETQYF.

The V gene is TRBV7-2, the J gene TRBJ2-6, with 7 nucleotides matching TRBD1. Per germline, CDR1 SGHTA and CDR2 FQGNSA. Trimming cost V 5 bases and J 0 bases; bases outside gene matches: 4. The CDR3 contains 16 residues. Here the CDR3 reads CASSHRQGSGANVLTF. Here the CDR3 DNA reads TGTGCCAGCAGCCACCGACAGGGCTCTGGGGCCAACGTCCTGACTTTC.

This clone has more than one count but fewer than ten. V gene TRBV29-1 combines with J gene TRBJ2-2; 8 nucleotides agree with TRBD1. CDR1 and CDR2 (germline): SQVTM, ANQGSEA. V lost 7 bases to trimming and J lost 0 bases; unmatched junction nucleotides: 4. The CDR3 totals 14 residues. The CDR3: CSGGQVANTGELFF. DNA of the CDR3: TGCAGCGGGGGACAGGTCGCGAACACCGGGGAGCTGTTTTTT.

J is TRBJ1-1 and V is TRBV10-3; 10 bases match TRBD1. Germline CDR1 and CDR2: ENHRY and SYGVKD. The CDR3 is made up of 14 amino acids. With V trimmed by 4 bases and J by 1 base, 0 bases remained unmatched. The CDR3 reads CAISGDRGNTEAFF. The CDR3 region has the DNA TGTGCCATCAGTGGGGACAGGGGGAACACTGAAGCTTTCTTT.

The chain combines TRBV9 with TRBJ2-3; TRBD2 matches at 9 bases. CDR3 length equals 16 residues. Germline CDR1 and CDR2: SGDLS and YYNGEE. The V gene end was trimmed by 4 bases and the J gene end by 2 bases; junction bases not matched to a gene: 8. CDR3 sequence reads: CASSSRGGGPTDTQYF. DNA for the CDR3: TGTGCCAGCAGCAGTCGCGGGGGGGGCCCCACAGATACGCAGTATTTT. Complete variable domain (other parts from reference TRBV9 and TRBJ2-3): DSGVTQTPKHLITATGQRVTLRCSPRSGDLSVYWYQQSLDQGLQFLIQYYNGEERAKGNILERFSAQQFPDLHSELNLSSLELGDSALYFCASSSRGGGPTDTQYFGPGTRLTVL.

Here the CDR3 DNA reads TGCAGCGTTGGCGACAGGGGGCCTGGGGAGGCTTTCTTT. Protein sequence: CSVGDRGPGEAFF. V and J are TRBV29-1 and TRBJ1-1; 10 positions match TRBD1. After removal of 4 bases from V and 11 bases from J, the junction contained 10 bases not matched to a gene. Per germline, CDR1 SQVTM and CDR2 ANQGSEA. The length of the CDR3 is 13 residues.

This clone was seen just once. The gene calls are TRBV14 and TRBJ2-2; 7 bases are shared with TRBD1. The germline CDR1 and CDR2 sequences are SGHDN and FVKESK. Trimming removed 2 bases from V and 4 bases from J; junction bases left unmatched: 7. The CDR3 extends over 16 amino acids. The CDR3 nucleotides are TGTGCCAGCAGCCAACGACAGGGTTGGAGCACCGGGGAGCTGTTTTTT. The encoded protein is CASSQRQGWSTGELFF.

The J gene is TRBJ1-1, the V gene TRBV9; 11 nucleotides line up with TRBD1. With 3 bases clipped from V and 4 bases from J, the junction kept 8 bases outside the gene matches. From germline, CDR1 is SGDLS and CDR2 YYNGEE. The CDR3 runs to 16 residues. CDR3 nucleotide sequence: TGTGCCAGCAGCGGACCAGGACAGGGGGCGAGCACTGAAGCTTTCTTT. Translation: CASSGPGQGASTEAFF. Combining the CDR3 with reference TRBV9 and TRBJ1-1 gives the whole variable domain DSGVTQTPKHLITATGQRVTLRCSPRSGDLSVYWYQQSLDQGLQFLIQYYNGEERAKGNILERFSAQQFPDLHSELNLSSLELGDSALYFCASSGPGQGASTEAFFGQGTRLTVV.

This sequence joins TRBV13 and TRBJ2-5, with D uncertain. CDR1 is PRHDT, CDR2 FYEKMQ, per germline (reference sequence). The CDR3 runs to 13 residues. Trimming pared 6 bases from V and 3 bases from J, leaving 11 bases between. The CDR3 spells CASSNGVEETQYF. CDR3 in DNA: TGTGCCAGCAGTAATGGGGTAGAAGAGACCCAGTACTTC.

The chain links TRBV9 to TRBJ2-6; 8 bases fit TRBD1. CDR3 length equals 17 residues. Trimming removed 4 bases from V and 0 bases from J; junction bases left unmatched: 6. CDR1 and CDR2 from the germline V gene are SGDLS and YYNGEE. The CDR3 loop is CASSPRTGNSGANVLTF. The CDR3, as DNA: TGTGCCAGCAGCCCCCGGACAGGGAACTCTGGGGCCAACGTCCTGACTTTC.

With regard to this clone: An end of the junction does not agree with germline; a read error may underlie this. The same CDR3 also results from other DNA sequences found in this sample. The chain uses TRBV11-2 and TRBJ2-2; 8 bases match TRBD2. In germline, CDR1 is SGHAT, CDR2 FQNNGV. The CDR3 covers 16 residues. The CDR3 DNA is TGTGCCAGCATCGCCAGTCGCGGGGGGCCGTCCGGGGAACTGTTTTTT. This gives the protein CASIASRGGPSGELFF.

This chain's CDR3 is CASSLTGPNTEAFF. The CDR3, as DNA: TGTGCCAGCAGCTTGACAGGGCCGAACACTGAAGCTTTCTTT. This rearrangement joins TRBV11-3 to TRBJ1-1, with TRBD1 matching 7 bases. CDR3 length: 14 amino acids. J gave up 1 base and V 3 bases, and 2 bases lay outside the gene matches. CDR1 is SGHNT and CDR2 is YENEEA in the germline V gene.

In its sample, this clone was seen once. V and J are TRBV5-1 and TRBJ1-2; D unclear. Germline V CDR1 and CDR2: SGHRS, YFSETQ. The CDR3 extends over 15 amino acids. The V end was cut by 4 bases, the J end by 0 bases, with 13 bases between. The CDR3 loop reads CASSLATDSNYGYTF. CDR3 DNA: TGCGCCAGCAGCCTAGCGACGGACTCTAACTATGGCTACACCTTC. Together with reference TRBV5-1 and TRBJ1-2, the CDR3 gives the full variable domain: KAGVTQTPRYLIKTRGQQVTLSCSPISGHRSVSWYQQTPGQGLQFLFEYFSETQRNKGNFPGRFSGRQFSNSRSEMNVSTLELGDSALYLCASSLATDSNYGYTFGSGTRLTVV.